The TCR beta chain under discussion was sequenced for a study of blood T cells in healthy people across ages. For the second PCR, which ran for roughly 6 to 12 cycles, a sample-barcoded 5' primer and a J-beta primer mix were used. TCRdb processed the 5' RACE reads anew with MiXCR; each CDR3 protein has one entry. The sample shows hundreds of thousands of distinct CDR3 sequences, approximately 60% of them seen only once. V shed 6 bases and J shed 10 bases, with 13 bases lying between them. This CDR3 has 13 amino acids. Per germline, CDR1 LGHDT and CDR2 YNNKEL (reference sequence). The table lists this clonotype with a few counts. Caucasian, healthy and from Russia, the donors were aged between about 6 and 90. They isolated at least 7 million PBMCs from each sample. The authors extracted at least 6 micrograms of total RNA per sample.

V is TRBV3-1 and J is TRBJ1-6; no reliable D call. Material: blood. The sequence was collected from a man in his forties in good health. CDR3 nucleotides: TGTGCCAGCAGTCCACAGATAGAATCACCCCTCCACTTT. This sequence encodes CASSPQIESPLHF.